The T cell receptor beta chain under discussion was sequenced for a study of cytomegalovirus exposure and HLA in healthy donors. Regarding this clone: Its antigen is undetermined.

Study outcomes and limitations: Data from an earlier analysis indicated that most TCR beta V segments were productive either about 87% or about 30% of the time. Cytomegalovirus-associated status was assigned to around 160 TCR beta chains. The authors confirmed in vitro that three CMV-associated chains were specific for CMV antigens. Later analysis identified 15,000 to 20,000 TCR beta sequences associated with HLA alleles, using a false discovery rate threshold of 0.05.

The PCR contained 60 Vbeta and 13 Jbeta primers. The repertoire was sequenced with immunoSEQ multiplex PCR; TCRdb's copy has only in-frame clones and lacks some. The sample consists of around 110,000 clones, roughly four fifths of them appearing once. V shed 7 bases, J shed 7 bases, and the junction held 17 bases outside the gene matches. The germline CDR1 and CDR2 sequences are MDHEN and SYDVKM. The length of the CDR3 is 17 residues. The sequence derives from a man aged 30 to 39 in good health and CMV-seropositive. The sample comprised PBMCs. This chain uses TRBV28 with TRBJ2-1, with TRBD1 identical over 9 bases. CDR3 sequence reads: CASNPNLGTGIFNEQFF. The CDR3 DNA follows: TGTGCCAGCAACCCTAATCTCGGGACAGGGATTTTTAATGAGCAGTTCTTC. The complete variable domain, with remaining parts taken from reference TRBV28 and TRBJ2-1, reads DVKVTQSSRYLVKRTGEKVFLECVQDMDHENMFWYRQDPGLGLRLIYFSYDVKMKEKGDIPEGYSVSREKKERFSLILESASTNQTSMYLCASNPNLGTGIFNEQFFGPGTRLTVL.